Listed here are 25 T cell receptor beta chains from one sample, sequenced in a study of blood T cell repertoires in COVID-19. Clones were read by immunoSEQ multiplex PCR, and TCRdb kept only the in-frame ones, dropping some. The sample shows 250,000 to 350,000 clones, around 89% of them seen only once. The sample consisted of peripheral blood. All receptors come from a man aged 30 to 45 with acute or convalescent COVID-19.

The gene calls are TRBV19 and TRBJ1-1; no clear D gene. The CDR3 is made up of 12 amino acids. V lost 6 bases and J lost 1, with 6 bases in between. Germline loops: CDR1 LNHDA, CDR2 SQIVND (reference sequence). The CDR3 spells CASRGPNTEAFF. The CDR3, as DNA: TGTGCCAGTAGGGGCCCGAACACTGAAGCTTTCTTT.

This clone was counted between two and nine times. This rearrangement joins TRBV2 to TRBJ2-3, with 7 bases fitting TRBD1. J gave up 3 bases and V 10 bases, and 7 bases lay outside the gene matches. From germline, CDR1 is SNHLY and CDR2 FYNNEI. The CDR3 runs 13 residues. For the CDR3, the DNA is TGTGCCATCGGGACAGAGACGACAGATACGCAGTATTTT. This translates into CAIGTETTDTQYF.

This CDR3 reads CAWRTGNEQYF. CDR3 in DNA: TGTGCCTGGAGGACGGGGAACGAGCAGTACTTC. The chain links TRBV30 to TRBJ2-7; tentative D call: TRBD2 (5 bases). CDR3 length: 11 amino acids. The V gene lost 3 bases and the J gene lost 5 bases, with 8 bases spanning the gap. Looked up from germline, CDR1 is GTSNPN and CDR2 is SVGIG (reference sequence).

The CDR3 region is CAWSPDGYTF. CDR3 DNA sequence: TGTGCCTGGAGTCCGGATGGCTACACCTTC. The chain combines TRBV30 with TRBJ1-2; D gene uncertain. This CDR3 is built from 10 residues. Germline loops: CDR1 GTSNPN, CDR2 SVGIG (reference sequence). Trimming removed 2 bases from V and 6 bases from J, with 4 bases in between.

V and J are TRBV11-2 and TRBJ2-5; possible D gene TRBD2, 5 bases. The CDR3 extends over 16 amino acids. The ends were cut back, 1 base at V and 0 bases at J, with 12 bases in the middle. The V gene's germline CDR1 is SGHAT and CDR2 FQNNGV. The CDR3 coding sequence is TGTGCCAGCAGCTTAGGAGAGCGGACCTACCAAGAGACCCAGTACTTC. This encodes CASSLGERTYQETQYF.

The chain couples TRBV7-3 to TRBJ2-1, with 13 nucleotides matching TRBD2. The germline V gene has CDR1 SGHTA and CDR2 FQGTGA. CDR3 length: 13 amino acids. Trimming removed 5 bases from V and 12 bases from J; junction bases left unmatched: 4. In nucleotides, the CDR3 is TGTGCCAGCAGCGGGACTAGCGGGAAGGCGCAGTTCTTC. Translated: CASSGTSGKAQFF. The variable domain in full, with the rest retrieved from reference TRBV7-3 and TRBJ2-1, is GAGVSQTPSNKVTEKGKYVELRCDPISGHTALYWYRQSLGQGPEFLIYFQGTGAADDSGLPNDRFFAVRPEGSVSTLKIQRTERGDSAVYLCASSGTSGKAQFFGPGTRLTVL.

For the CDR3, the DNA is TGTGCCACCAGCAGAGTCGGACAGGGGGCGTACAATGAGCAGTTCTTC. Residues: CATSRVGQGAYNEQFF. The chain joins TRBV15 to TRBJ2-1; 11 bases line up with TRBD1. The junction had 3 bases not matched to a gene; V was cut back by 1 base and J by 4 bases. This CDR3 has 16 residues. Germline CDR1 reads LNHNV; CDR2 reads YYDKDF (reference sequence).

The chain couples TRBV7-3 to TRBJ2-1, with 11 bases that match TRBD1. The ends lost 0 bases at V and 7 bases at J; junction bases unmatched: 2. The CDR3 loop spans 15 amino acids. Germline V lookup: CDR1 SGHTA, CDR2 FQGTGA. As DNA, the CDR3 is TGTGCCAGCAGCTTAACGGGGACAGGGGGGAATGAGCAGTTCTTC. Protein sequence: CASSLTGTGGNEQFF.

The chain combines TRBV20-1 with TRBJ2-3; perhaps TRBD1 as D (6 bases). CDR1 and CDR2 from the germline V gene are DFQATT and SNEGSKA (reference sequence). V was clipped by 3 bases and J by 3 bases, with 16 bases between them. The CDR3 runs 15 residues. As DNA, the CDR3 is TGCAGTGCTAGTCGTCAGGGGAAGGGGACAGATACGCAGTATTTT. It yields the protein CSASRQGKGTDTQYF.

This chain uses TRBV19 with TRBJ2-5, with 13 bases aligning to TRBD2. Germline CDR1 LNHDA, CDR2 SQIVND (reference sequence). V was pared by 3 bases and J by 5 bases, with 9 bases of the junction left unmatched. This CDR3 is 17 amino acids long. The CDR3 coding sequence is TGTGCCAGTAGTATCCCTCGGACTAGCGGGAGTAGGGAGACCCAGTACTTC. It yields the protein CASSIPRTSGSRETQYF.

The chain recombines TRBV5-1 with TRBJ1-1, with TRBD1 as a possible D gene (5 bases). The V gene lost 5 bases and the J gene lost 10 bases, with 24 bases spanning the gap. Germline CDR1 and CDR2: SGHRS and YFSETQ. This CDR3 region has 15 residues. The DNA for the CDR3 is TGCGCCAGCAGAGCCGGACCGATGCAAGGGGCTGCAGCTTTCTTT. As protein: CASRAGPMQGAAAFF. The full variable domain, its missing parts supplied by reference TRBV5-1 and TRBJ1-1, is KAGVTQTPRYLIKTRGQQVTLSCSPISGHRSVSWYQQTPGQGLQFLFEYFSETQRNKGNFPGRFSGRQFSNSRSEMNVSTLELGDSALYLCASRAGPMQGAAAFFGQGTRLTVV.

This chain joins TRBV5-1 and TRBJ1-6; TRBD1 might be the D (5 bases). The CDR3 is 15 amino acids. V lost 1 base and J 7 bases, leaving 12 bases between the germline ends. The V gene's germline CDR1 is SGHRS and CDR2 YFSETQ. The CDR3 protein is CASSLNDGGNSPLHF. Here the CDR3 DNA reads TGCGCCAGCAGCTTGAATGACGGGGGAAATTCACCCCTCCACTTT.

With regard to this clone: At one of its ends the junction is not consistent with the germline gene, which may arise from a read error. The chain combines TRBV4-1 with TRBJ1-5; D not resolved. Germline V gene sequence: CDR1 MGHRA, CDR2 YSYEKL. CDR3 length: 13 amino acids. The CDR3 nucleotides are TGCGCCAGCAGCCAAGAGCGTAATCGGCCCCAGCATTTT. Translated: CASSQERNRPQHF.

The chain employs TRBV19 and TRBJ1-5; D uncertain. The V gene lost 4 bases and the J gene lost 0 bases, with 10 bases spanning the gap. This CDR3 spans 15 amino acids. Germline V gives CDR1 LNHDA, CDR2 SQIVND (reference sequence). CDR3 residues: CASSTQVYSNQPQHF. In nucleotides, the CDR3 is TGTGCCAGTAGTACCCAGGTGTATAGCAATCAGCCCCAGCATTTT. Filled out from reference TRBV19 and TRBJ1-5, the complete variable domain reads DGGITQSPKYLFRKEGQNVTLSCEQNLNHDAMYWYRQDPGQGLRLIYYSQIVNDFQKGDIAEGYSVSREKKESFPLTVTSAQKNPTAFYLCASSTQVYSNQPQHFGDGTRLSIL.

V and J are TRBV27 and TRBJ2-5; 9 bases line up with TRBD2. Germline loops: CDR1 MNHEY, CDR2 SMNVEV (reference sequence). CDR3 length equals 18 residues. V was pared by 1 base and J by 3 bases, with 12 bases of the junction left unmatched. The CDR3, as DNA: TGTGCCAGCAGTTTATGGCCCAGCGGGGGGATACAGAAAGAGACCCAGTACTTC. It translates to CASSLWPSGGIQKETQYF.

The chain has TRBV7-2 and TRBJ2-3; D might be TRBD2 (5 bases). This CDR3 is 12 amino acids long. V gave up 5 bases and J gave up 5 bases, with 8 bases separating them. Germline V gene data show CDR1 as SGHTA and CDR2 as FQGNSA. As DNA, the CDR3 is TGTGCCAGCAGCCGTGCGGGAGATACGCAGTATTTT. It specifies CASSRAGDTQYF.

This chain links TRBV7-9 with TRBJ2-2, with TRBD1 matching 7 bases. CDR1 and CDR2 from the germline V gene are SEHNR and FQNEAQ (reference sequence). The length of the CDR3 is 13 residues. J gave up 6 bases and V 6 bases, and 4 bases lay outside the gene matches. The CDR3 region is CASRTDRAGELFF. DNA of the CDR3: TGTGCCAGCAGAACCGACAGGGCCGGGGAGCTGTTTTTT.

This rearrangement joins TRBV27 to TRBJ1-5, with 10 nucleotides matching TRBD1. The ends lost 5 bases at V and 0 bases at J; junction bases unmatched: 4. CDR3 length: 16 amino acids. Germline CDR1 MNHEY, CDR2 SMNVEV (reference sequence). The CDR3 nucleotides read TGTGCCAGCAGTGGTCGGGACAGGGGTAGCAATCAGCCCCAGCATTTT. Translating gives CASSGRDRGSNQPQHF.

The genes are TRBV10-3 and TRBJ1-1, with D uncertain. Germline lookup yields CDR1 ENHRY and CDR2 SYGVKD. V dropped 8 bases and J dropped 5 bases, with 9 bases sitting between them. This CDR3 contains 11 residues. CDR3 sequence (DNA): TGTGCCATCGGAGGTGGGACTGAAGCTTTCTTT. The encoded protein is CAIGGGTEAFF.

The J gene is TRBJ2-1, the V gene TRBV5-1; 9 nucleotides align to TRBD2. V was clipped by 4 bases and J by 12 bases; unmatched bases: 14. CDR1 SGHRS and CDR2 YFSETQ come from the germline V gene. CDR3 length: 15 residues. This CDR3 is CASSPGVAGALGQFF. The CDR3 DNA sequence: TGCGCCAGCAGCCCTGGGGTAGCGGGGGCACTTGGGCAGTTCTTC.

The chain carries TRBV28 and TRBJ1-5; TRBD1 aligns across 8 bases. V shed 5 bases, J shed 4 bases, and the junction held 7 bases outside the gene matches. CDR3 size: 15 residues. Germline V lookup: CDR1 MDHEN, CDR2 SYDVKM. In DNA form, the CDR3 reads TGTGCCAGCAGTGCCAGGGGGCGCGGTAATCAGCCCCAGCATTTT. Protein: CASSARGRGNQPQHF.

The CDR3 reads CAWSVQRGAVRGYTF. The DNA of the CDR3 is TGTGCCTGGAGTGTACAGCGGGGGGCAGTTCGTGGCTACACCTTC. The V gene is TRBV30, the J gene TRBJ1-2; TRBD1 might be the D (6 bases). The CDR3 runs 15 residues. Trimming pared 0 bases from V and 7 bases from J, leaving 18 bases between. Germline-derived CDR1 and CDR2 are GTSNPN and SVGIG (reference sequence).

The V and J genes are TRBV5-1 and TRBJ2-7; 12 bases align to TRBD2. V dropped 3 bases and J dropped 0; count of bases not matched to a gene: 10. The germline V gene encodes CDR1 SGHRS and CDR2 YFSETQ. The CDR3 is made up of 18 amino acids. The CDR3 coding sequence is TGCGCCAGCAGCTATTACCCGGGACTAGCGGGTCTCTCCTACGAGCAGTACTTC. Protein product: CASSYYPGLAGLSYEQYF.

Written as DNA, the CDR3 is TGTGCCAGCAGTGCCGTGGACAGGTGGAATTCACCCCTCCACTTT. It codes for CASSAVDRWNSPLHF. This rearrangement joins TRBV2 to TRBJ1-6, with TRBD1 matching over 7 bases. The CDR3 sequence is 15 residues long. Germline V CDR1 and CDR2: SNHLY, FYNNEI. V was pared by 4 bases and J by 7 bases, with 7 bases of the junction left unmatched.

This clone was seen only a few times. This chain joins TRBV30 and TRBJ2-3; TRBD2 matches at 7 bases. Germline-derived CDR1 and CDR2 are GTSNPN and SVGIG (reference sequence). The V gene end was trimmed by 5 bases and the J gene end by 2 bases; junction bases not matched to a gene: 10. The CDR3 length is 15 residues. The CDR3 here is CAWFLPGLITDTQYF. The CDR3 DNA sequence: TGTGCCTGGTTTCTACCGGGACTAATCACAGATACGCAGTATTTT.